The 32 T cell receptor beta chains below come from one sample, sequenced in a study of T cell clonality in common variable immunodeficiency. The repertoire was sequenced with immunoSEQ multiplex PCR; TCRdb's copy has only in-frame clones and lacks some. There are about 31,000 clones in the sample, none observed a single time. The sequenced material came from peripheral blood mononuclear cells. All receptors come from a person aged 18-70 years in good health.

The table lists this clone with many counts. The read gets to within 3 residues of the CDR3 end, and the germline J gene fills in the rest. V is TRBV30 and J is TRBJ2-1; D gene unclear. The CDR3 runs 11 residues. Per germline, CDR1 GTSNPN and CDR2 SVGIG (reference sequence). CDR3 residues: CASKRPNEQFF. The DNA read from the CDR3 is TGTGCTTCGAAGAGGCCAAATGAG.

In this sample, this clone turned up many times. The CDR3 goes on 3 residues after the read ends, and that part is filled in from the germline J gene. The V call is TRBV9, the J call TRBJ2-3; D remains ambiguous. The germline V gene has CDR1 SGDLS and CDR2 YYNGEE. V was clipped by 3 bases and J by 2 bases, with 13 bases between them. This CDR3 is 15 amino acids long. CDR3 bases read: TGTGCCAGCAGCGCAGAAGGGCTTAACACAGATACG. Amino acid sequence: CASSAEGLNTDT. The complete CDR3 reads CASSAEGLNTDTQYF.

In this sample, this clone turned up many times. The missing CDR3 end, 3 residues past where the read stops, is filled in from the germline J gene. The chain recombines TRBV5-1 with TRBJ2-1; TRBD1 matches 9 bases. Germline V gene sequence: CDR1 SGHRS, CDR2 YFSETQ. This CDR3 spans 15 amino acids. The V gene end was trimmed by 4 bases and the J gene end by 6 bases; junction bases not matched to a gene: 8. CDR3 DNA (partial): TGCGCCAGCAGCCCGGGACAGGGTCGGAGCAATGAG. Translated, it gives CASSPGQGRSNE. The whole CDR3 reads CASSPGQGRSNEQFF.

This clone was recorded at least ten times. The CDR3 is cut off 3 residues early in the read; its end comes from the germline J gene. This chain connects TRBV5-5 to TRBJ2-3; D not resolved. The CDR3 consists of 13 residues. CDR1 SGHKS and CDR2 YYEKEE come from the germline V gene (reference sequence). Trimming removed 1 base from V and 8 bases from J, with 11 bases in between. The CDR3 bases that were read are TGTGCCAGCAGCTTGATTACTGCCGGTACG. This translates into CASSLITAGT. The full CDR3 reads CASSLITAGTQYF.

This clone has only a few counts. The covered CDR3 bases are TGCGCCAGCAGCTCGACTAGCGAAGAGACG. It yields the protein CASSSTSEET. The CDR3, in full, reads CASSSTSEETQYF. The genes are TRBV5-1 and TRBJ2-3; 8 positions agree with TRBD2. The read ends 3 residues shy of where the CDR3 ends; the end is completed using the germline J gene. Germline CDR1 is SGHRS and CDR2 is YFSETQ. The CDR3 is 13 amino acids.

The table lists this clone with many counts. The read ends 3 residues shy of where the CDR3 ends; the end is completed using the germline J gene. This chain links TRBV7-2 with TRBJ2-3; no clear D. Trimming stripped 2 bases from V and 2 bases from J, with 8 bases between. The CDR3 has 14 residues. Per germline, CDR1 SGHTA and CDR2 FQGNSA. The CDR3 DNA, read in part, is TGTGCCAGCAGCTTACCGGGTGACACAGATACG. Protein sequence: CASSLPGDTDT. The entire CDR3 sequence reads CASSLPGDTDTQYF. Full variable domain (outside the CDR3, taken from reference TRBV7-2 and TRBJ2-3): GAGVSQSPSNKVTEKGKDVELRCDPISGHTALYWYRQSLGQGLEFLIYFQGNSAPDKSGLPSDRFSAERTGGSVSTLTIQRTQQEDSAVYLCASSLPGDTDTQYFGPGTRLTVL.

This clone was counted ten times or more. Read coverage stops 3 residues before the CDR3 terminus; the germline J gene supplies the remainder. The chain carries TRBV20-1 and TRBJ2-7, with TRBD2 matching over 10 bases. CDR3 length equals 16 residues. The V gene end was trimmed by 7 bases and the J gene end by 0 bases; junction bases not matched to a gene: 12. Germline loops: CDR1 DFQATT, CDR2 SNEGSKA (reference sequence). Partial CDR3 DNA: TGCAGTGTCCCAGCGGGAGGGTCCTTAAGCTCCTACGAG. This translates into CSVPAGGSLSSYE. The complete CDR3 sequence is CSVPAGGSLSSYEQYF.

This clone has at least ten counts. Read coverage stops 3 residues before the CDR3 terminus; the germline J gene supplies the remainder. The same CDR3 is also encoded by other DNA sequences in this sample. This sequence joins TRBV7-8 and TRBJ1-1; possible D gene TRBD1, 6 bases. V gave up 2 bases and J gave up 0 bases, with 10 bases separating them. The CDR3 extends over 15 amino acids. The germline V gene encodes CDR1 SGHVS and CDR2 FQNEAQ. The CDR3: CASSLPGQLNTEAFF. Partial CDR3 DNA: TGTGCCAGCAGCTTACCTGGACAGTTGAACACTGAA.

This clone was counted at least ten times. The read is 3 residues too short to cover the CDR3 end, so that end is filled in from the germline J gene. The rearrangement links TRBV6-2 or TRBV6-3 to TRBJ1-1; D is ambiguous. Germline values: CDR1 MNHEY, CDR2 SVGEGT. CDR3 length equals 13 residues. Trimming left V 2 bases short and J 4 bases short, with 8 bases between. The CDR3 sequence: CASSYVLSTEAFF. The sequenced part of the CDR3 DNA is TGTGCCAGCAGTTACGTCCTGTCCACTGAA.

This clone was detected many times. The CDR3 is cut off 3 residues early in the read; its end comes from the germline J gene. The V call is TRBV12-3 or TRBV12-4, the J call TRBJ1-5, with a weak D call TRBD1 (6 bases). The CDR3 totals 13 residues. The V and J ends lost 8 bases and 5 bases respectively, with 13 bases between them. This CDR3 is CASQQGQDQPQHF. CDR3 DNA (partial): TGTGCCAGCCAGCAGGGGCAAGATCAGCCC.

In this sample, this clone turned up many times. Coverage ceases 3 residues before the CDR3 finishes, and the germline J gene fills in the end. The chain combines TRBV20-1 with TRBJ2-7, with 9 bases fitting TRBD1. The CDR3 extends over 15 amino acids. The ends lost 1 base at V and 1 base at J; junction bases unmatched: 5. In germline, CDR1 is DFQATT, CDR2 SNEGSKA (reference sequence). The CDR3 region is CSARGGQGSSYEQYF. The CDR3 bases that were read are TGCAGTGCTAGAGGTGGACAGGGGTCTTCCTACGAG.

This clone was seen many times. The CDR3 bases that were read are TGTGCCAGCTCACGGACAGGGGCCTACGAG. Protein sequence: CASSRTGAYE. The whole CDR3 protein reads CASSRTGAYEQYF. This rearrangement joins TRBV18 to TRBJ2-7; 9 bases align to TRBD1. Read coverage stops 3 residues before the CDR3 terminus; the germline J gene supplies the remainder. This CDR3 spans 13 amino acids. The ends lost 4 bases at V and 2 bases at J; junction bases unmatched: 0. Germline CDR1 KGHSH, CDR2 LQKENI.

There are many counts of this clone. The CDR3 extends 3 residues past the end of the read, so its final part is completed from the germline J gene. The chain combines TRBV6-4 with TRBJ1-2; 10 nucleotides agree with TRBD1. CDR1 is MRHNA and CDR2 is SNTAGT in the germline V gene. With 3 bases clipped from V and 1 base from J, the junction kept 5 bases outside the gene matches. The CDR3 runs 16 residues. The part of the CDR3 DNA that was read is TGTGCCAGCAGTGAGTGGCGGACAGGGGGTAACTATGGC. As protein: CASSEWRTGGNYG. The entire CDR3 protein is CASSEWRTGGNYGYTF.

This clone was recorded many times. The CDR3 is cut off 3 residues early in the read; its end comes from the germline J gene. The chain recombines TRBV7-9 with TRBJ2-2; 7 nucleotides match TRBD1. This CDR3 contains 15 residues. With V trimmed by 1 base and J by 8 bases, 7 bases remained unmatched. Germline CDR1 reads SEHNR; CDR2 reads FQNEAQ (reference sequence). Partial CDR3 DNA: TGTGCCAGCAGCTTAGAAACAGGGGCCACTGGGGAG. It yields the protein CASSLETGATGE. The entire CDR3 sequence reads CASSLETGATGELFF.

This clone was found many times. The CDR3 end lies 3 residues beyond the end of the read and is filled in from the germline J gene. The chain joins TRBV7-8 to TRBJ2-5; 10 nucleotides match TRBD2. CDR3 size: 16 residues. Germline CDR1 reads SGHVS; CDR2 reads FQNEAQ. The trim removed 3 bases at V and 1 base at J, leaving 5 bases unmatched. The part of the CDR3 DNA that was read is TGTGCCAGCAGCTTTTTAGCGGGGGGACTCCAAGAGACC. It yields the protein CASSFLAGGLQET. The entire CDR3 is CASSFLAGGLQETQYF.

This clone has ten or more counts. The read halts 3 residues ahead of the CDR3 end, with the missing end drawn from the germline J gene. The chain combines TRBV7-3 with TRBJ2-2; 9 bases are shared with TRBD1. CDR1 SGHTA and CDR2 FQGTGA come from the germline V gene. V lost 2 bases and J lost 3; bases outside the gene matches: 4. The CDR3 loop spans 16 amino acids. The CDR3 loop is CASSLGTGFYTGELFF. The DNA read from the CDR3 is TGTGCCAGCAGCTTAGGGACAGGGTTTTACACCGGGGAG.

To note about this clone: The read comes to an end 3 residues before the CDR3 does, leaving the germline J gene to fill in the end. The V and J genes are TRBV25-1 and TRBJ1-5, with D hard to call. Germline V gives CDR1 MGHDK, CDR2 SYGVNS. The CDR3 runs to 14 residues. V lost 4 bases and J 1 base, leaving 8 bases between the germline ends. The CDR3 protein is CASSVQESNQPQHF. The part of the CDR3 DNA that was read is TGTGCCAGCAGTGTTCAGGAGAGCAATCAGCCC.

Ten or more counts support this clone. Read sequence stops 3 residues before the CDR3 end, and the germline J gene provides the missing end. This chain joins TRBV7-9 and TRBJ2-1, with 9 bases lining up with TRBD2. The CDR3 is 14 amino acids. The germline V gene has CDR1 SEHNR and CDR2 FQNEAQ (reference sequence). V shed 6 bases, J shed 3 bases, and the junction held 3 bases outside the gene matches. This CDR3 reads CASRKRGDYNEQFF. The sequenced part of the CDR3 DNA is TGTGCCAGCAGAAAGCGGGGGGACTACAATGAG.

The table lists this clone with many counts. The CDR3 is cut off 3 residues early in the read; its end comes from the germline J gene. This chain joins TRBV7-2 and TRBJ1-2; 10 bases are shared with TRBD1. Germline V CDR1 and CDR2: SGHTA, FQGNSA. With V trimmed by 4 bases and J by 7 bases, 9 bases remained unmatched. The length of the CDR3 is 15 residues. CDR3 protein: CASSSLPGTGAGYTF. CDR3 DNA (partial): TGTGCCAGCAGCTCTCTCCCCGGGACAGGGGCTGGC. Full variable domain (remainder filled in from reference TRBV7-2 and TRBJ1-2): GAGVSQSPSNKVTEKGKDVELRCDPISGHTALYWYRQSLGQGLEFLIYFQGNSAPDKSGLPSDRFSAERTGGSVSTLTIQRTQQEDSAVYLCASSSLPGTGAGYTFGSGTRLTVV.

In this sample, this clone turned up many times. The CDR3 sequence is CSASPGGRDIQYF. The part of the CDR3 DNA that was read is TGCAGTGCTAGCCCAGGCGGGAGGGACATT. The chain uses TRBV20-1 and TRBJ2-4, with 9 bases that match TRBD2. The CDR3 end lies 3 residues beyond the end of the read and is filled in from the germline J gene. The CDR3 totals 13 residues. V lost 3 bases, J lost 8 bases, and 5 bases stayed unmatched. CDR1 DFQATT and CDR2 SNEGSKA come from the germline V gene (reference sequence).

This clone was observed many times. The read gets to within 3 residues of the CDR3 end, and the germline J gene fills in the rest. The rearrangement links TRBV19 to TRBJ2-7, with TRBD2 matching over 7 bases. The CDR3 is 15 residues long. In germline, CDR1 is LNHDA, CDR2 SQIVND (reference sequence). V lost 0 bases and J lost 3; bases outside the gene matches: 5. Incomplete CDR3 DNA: TGTGCCAGTAGTATAGATCACGGGGGGAACTACGAG. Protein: CASSIDHGGNYE. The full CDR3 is CASSIDHGGNYEQYF.

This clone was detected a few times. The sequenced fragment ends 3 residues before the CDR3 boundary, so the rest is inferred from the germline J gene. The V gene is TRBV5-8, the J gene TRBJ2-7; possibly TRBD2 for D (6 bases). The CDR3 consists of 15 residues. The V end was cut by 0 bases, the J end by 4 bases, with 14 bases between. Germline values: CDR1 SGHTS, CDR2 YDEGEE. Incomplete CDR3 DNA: TGTGCCAGCAGCTTGGTCGGGAGACGGGGTTACGAG. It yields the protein CASSLVGRRGYE. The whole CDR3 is CASSLVGRRGYEQYF.

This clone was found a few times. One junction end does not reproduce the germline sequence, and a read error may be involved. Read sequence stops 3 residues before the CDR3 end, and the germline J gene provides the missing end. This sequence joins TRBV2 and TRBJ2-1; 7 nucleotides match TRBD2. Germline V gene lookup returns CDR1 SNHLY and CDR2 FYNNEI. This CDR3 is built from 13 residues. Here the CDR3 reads CASREGPSGEQFF. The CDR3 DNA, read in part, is TGTGCCAGCAGAGAAGGACCTAGCGGTGAG.

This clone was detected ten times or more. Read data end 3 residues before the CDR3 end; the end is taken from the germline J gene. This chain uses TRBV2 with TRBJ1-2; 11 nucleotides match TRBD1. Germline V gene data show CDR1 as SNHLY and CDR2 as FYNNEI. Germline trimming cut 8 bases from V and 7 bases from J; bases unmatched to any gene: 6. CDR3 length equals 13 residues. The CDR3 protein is CASRDRGMVGYTF. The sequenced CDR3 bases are TGTGCCAGCCGGGACAGGGGGATGGTTGGC.

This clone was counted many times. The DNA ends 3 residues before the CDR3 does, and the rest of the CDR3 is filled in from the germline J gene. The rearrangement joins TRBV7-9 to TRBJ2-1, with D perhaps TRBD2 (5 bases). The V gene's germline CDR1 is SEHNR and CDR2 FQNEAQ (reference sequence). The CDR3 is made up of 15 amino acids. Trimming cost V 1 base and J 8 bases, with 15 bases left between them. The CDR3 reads CASSLGGGPSDEQFF. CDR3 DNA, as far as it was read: TGTGCCAGCAGCTTAGGTGGCGGGCCAAGCGATGAG.

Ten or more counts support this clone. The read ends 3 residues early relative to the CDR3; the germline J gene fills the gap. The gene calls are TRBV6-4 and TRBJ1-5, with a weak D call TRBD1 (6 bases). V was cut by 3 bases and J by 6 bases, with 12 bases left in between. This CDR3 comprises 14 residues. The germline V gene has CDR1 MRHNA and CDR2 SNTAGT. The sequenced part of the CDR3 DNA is TGTGCCAGCAGTGAACAGGGAGGGGGTCAGCCC. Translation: CASSEQGGGQP. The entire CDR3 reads CASSEQGGGQPQHF.

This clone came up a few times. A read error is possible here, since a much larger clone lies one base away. This chain's CDR3 is CASTPLNTGGIYNEQFF. Partial CDR3 DNA: TGTGCCAGCACCCCCTTAAATACGGGGGGGATATACAATGAG. The rearrangement joins TRBV7-6 to TRBJ2-1, with 8 bases identical to TRBD2. The CDR3 end falls 3 residues outside the read, so it is completed with the germline J gene. Trimming at V came to 7 bases and at J to 4 bases, leaving 15 bases not matched to a gene. CDR3 length equals 17 residues. Germline-derived CDR1 and CDR2 are SGHVS and FNYEAQ.

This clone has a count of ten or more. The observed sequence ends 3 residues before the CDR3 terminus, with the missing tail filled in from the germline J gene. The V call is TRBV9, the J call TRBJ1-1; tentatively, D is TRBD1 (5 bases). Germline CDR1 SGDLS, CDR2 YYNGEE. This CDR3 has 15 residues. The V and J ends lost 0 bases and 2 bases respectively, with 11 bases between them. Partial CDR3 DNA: TGTGCCAGCAGCGTAGGAAAGGGGATAAACACTGAA. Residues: CASSVGKGINTE. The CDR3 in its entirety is CASSVGKGINTEAFF. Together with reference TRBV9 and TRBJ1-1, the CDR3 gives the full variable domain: DSGVTQTPKHLITATGQRVTLRCSPRSGDLSVYWYQQSLDQGLQFLIQYYNGEERAKGNILERFSAQQFPDLHSELNLSSLELGDSALYFCASSVGKGINTEAFFGQGTRLTVV.

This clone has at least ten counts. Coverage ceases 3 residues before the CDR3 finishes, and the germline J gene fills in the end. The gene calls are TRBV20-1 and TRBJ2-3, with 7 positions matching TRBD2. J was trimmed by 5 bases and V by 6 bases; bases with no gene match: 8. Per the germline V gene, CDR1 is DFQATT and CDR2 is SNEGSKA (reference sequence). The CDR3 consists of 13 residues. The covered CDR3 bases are TGCAGTGCGAGCGGGGAAGTAAGAGATACG. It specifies CSASGEVRDT. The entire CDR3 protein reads CSASGEVRDTQYF.

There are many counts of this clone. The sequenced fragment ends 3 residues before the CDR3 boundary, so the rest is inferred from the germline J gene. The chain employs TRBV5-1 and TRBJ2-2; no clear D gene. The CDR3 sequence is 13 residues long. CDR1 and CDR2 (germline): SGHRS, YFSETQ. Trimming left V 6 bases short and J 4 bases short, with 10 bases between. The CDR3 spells CASTSRSTGELFF. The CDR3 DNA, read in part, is TGCGCCAGCACTAGTCGAAGCACCGGGGAG.

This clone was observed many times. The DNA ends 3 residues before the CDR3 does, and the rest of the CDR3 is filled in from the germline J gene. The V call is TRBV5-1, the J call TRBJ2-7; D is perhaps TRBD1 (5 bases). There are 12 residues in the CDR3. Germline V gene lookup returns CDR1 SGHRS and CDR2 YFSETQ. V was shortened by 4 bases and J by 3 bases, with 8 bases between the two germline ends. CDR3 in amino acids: CASSSDSYEQYF. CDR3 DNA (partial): TGCGCCAGCAGCAGCGACAGCTACGAG.

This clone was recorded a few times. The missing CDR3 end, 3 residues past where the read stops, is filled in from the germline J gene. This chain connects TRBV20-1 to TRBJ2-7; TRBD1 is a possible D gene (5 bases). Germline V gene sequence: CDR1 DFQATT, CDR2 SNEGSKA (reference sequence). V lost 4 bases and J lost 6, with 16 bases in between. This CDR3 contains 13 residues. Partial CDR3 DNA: TGCAGTGCTAAAAGACAGTGGGGCGCCGAG. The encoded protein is CSAKRQWGAE. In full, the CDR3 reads CSAKRQWGAEQYF.